The 26 T cell receptor beta chains below all came from one sample that was sequenced in a study of shared clonotypes between healthy human individuals. The table came from immunoSEQ multiplex PCR; TCRdb's copy has only in-frame clones and leaves some out. Here the sample spans about 1 million clones, under 80% being singletons. Sequenced input: memory CD4+ T cells sorted from blood. Subset given: CD45RA-negative fraction. These receptors came from a young man in good health.

This rearrangement joins TRBV30 to TRBJ1-2, with D perhaps matching TRBD1 (6 bases). The ends were cut back, 4 bases at V and 5 bases at J, with 23 bases in the middle. The CDR3 spans 16 residues. Germline CDR1 GTSNPN, CDR2 SVGIG (reference sequence). CDR3 bases: TGTGCCTGGACTGGCCTTCCAGACAGGCCCTATTATGGCTACACCTTC. Protein product: CAWTGLPDRPYYGYTF.

This clone was seen a handful of times. The V gene is TRBV7-9, the J gene TRBJ2-5, with TRBD2 matching 8 bases. The CDR3 extends over 12 amino acids. Germline V lookup: CDR1 SEHNR, CDR2 FQNEAQ (reference sequence). With V trimmed by 10 bases and J by 3 bases, 4 bases remained unmatched. CDR3 sequence reads: CATRRGEETQYF. Written as DNA, the CDR3 is TGTGCCACCCGGCGGGGGGAAGAGACCCAGTACTTC.

The chain joins TRBV6-5 to TRBJ1-1; D is ambiguous. The V gene's germline CDR1 is MNHEY and CDR2 SVGAGI. The CDR3 extends over 16 amino acids. V shed 0 bases and J shed 2 bases, with 13 bases lying between them. The CDR3 sequence is CASSYSPTDPNTEAFF. The CDR3 nucleotides are TGTGCCAGCAGTTACTCCCCAACAGACCCTAACACTGAAGCTTTCTTT.

This rearrangement joins TRBV5-3 to TRBJ1-4; D uncertain. TRBV5-3 is treated as an ORF (open reading frame) with a function not yet certain. The CDR3 loop spans 14 amino acids. Trimming cost V 4 bases and J 8 bases, with 15 bases left between them. Here the CDR3 DNA reads TGTGCCAGAAGCCTTGGCCCGGTGGGGGAAAAACTGTTTTTT. It translates to CARSLGPVGEKLFF.

The V and J genes are TRBV6-6 and TRBJ2-1, with TRBD1 as a possible D gene (6 bases). V lost 8 bases and J lost 0, with 11 bases in between. Germline V gene sequence: CDR1 MNHNY, CDR2 SVGAGI (reference sequence). This CDR3 has 14 residues. The CDR3 sequence: CASDRSRSYNEQFF. The CDR3 DNA is TGTGCCAGCGACAGGTCCCGCTCCTACAATGAGCAGTTCTTC.

This clone was observed a few times. The V and J genes are TRBV18 and TRBJ2-1; D is undetermined. Germline V CDR1 and CDR2: KGHSH, LQKENI. V shed 3 bases and J shed 6 bases, with 9 bases lying between them. The CDR3 is 13 amino acids. The CDR3 region is CASSPSLGNEQFF. The CDR3 DNA is TGTGCCAGCTCACCCTCCTTGGGCAATGAGCAGTTCTTC.

The rearrangement uses TRBV9 and TRBJ2-2; 7 bases are shared with TRBD2. Losses at the gene ends were 7 bases for V and 7 bases for J; bases not matched to a gene: 10. The CDR3 has 14 amino acids. Germline V lookup: CDR1 SGDLS, CDR2 YYNGEE. The CDR3 sequence: CASFAGEHGGELFF. CDR3 coding DNA: TGTGCCAGCTTCGCGGGGGAGCACGGCGGGGAGCTGTTTTTT.

V usage is TRBV29-1 and J usage is TRBJ2-1; tentative D call: TRBD2 (5 bases). The V end was cut by 5 bases, the J end by 10 bases, with 15 bases between. CDR1 is SQVTM and CDR2 is ANQGSEA in the germline V gene. The CDR3 extends over 12 amino acids. The DNA of the CDR3 is TGCAGCGTTATTCGAGGGAGCGGAGAGCAGTTCTTC. The encoded protein is CSVIRGSGEQFF.

V is TRBV7-2 and J is TRBJ2-1; D gene ambiguous. Between the trimmed V and J ends, which lost 5 bases and 5 bases, there was a span of 10 bases. The CDR3 sequence is 13 residues long. In germline, CDR1 is SGHTA, CDR2 FQGNSA. The CDR3 bases are TGTGCCAGCAGCGCCCGGATGGACAATGAGCAGTTCTTC. Encoded protein: CASSARMDNEQFF.

The chain employs TRBV9 and TRBJ1-1, with D perhaps TRBD1 (6 bases). The V end was cut by 4 bases, the J end by 2 bases, with 12 bases between. The CDR3 runs to 14 residues. CDR1 and CDR2 from the germline V gene are SGDLS and YYNGEE. CDR3 region: CASSPRTENTEAFF. CDR3 in DNA: TGTGCCAGCAGCCCTAGGACAGAAAACACTGAAGCTTTCTTT.

In regard to this clone: In the same sample, other DNA sequences code for this CDR3. J is TRBJ2-3 and V is TRBV30; no clear D. V lost 0 bases and J 2 bases, leaving 6 bases between the germline ends. The CDR3 is 13 residues long. Germline lookup yields CDR1 GTSNPN and CDR2 SVGIG (reference sequence). The CDR3 DNA is TGTGCCTGGAGTGTACGTGTCACAGATACGCAGTATTTT. Protein product: CAWSVRVTDTQYF. Together with reference TRBV30 and TRBJ2-3, the CDR3 gives the full variable domain: SQTIHQWPATLVQPVGSPLSLECTVEGTSNPNLYWYRQAAGRGLQLLFYSVGIGQISSEVPQNLSASRPQDRQFILSSKKLLLSDSGFYLCAWSVRVTDTQYFGPGTRLTVL.

The chain is built from TRBV30 and TRBJ1-4, with a weak D call TRBD1 (5 bases). Germline CDR1 reads GTSNPN; CDR2 reads SVGIG (reference sequence). The CDR3 extends over 14 amino acids. The germline V and J ends were trimmed by 1 base and 4 bases, with 10 bases remaining between them. This CDR3 is CAWSAGRFNEKLFF. The CDR3 region has the DNA TGTGCCTGGAGTGCGGGACGGTTTAATGAAAAACTGTTTTTT. Full variable domain (outside the CDR3, taken from reference TRBV30 and TRBJ1-4): SQTIHQWPATLVQPVGSPLSLECTVEGTSNPNLYWYRQAAGRGLQLLFYSVGIGQISSEVPQNLSASRPQDRQFILSSKKLLLSDSGFYLCAWSAGRFNEKLFFGSGTQLSVL.

V usage is TRBV5-4 and J usage is TRBJ1-1; weak D call: TRBD1 (5 bases). Trimming took 2 bases from V and 1 from J, leaving 9 bases between them. CDR3 length equals 14 residues. Per germline, CDR1 SGHNT and CDR2 YYREEE (reference sequence). Here the CDR3 DNA reads TGTGCCAGCAGCTTCCGGGGCCCGAACACTGAAGCTTTCTTT. Encoded protein: CASSFRGPNTEAFF.

In this sample, this clone turned up many times. V gene TRBV6-6 combines with J gene TRBJ2-7, with 7 bases matching TRBD1. V shed 2 bases and J 4 bases; nucleotides not matched to a gene: 2. Germline-derived CDR1 and CDR2 are MNHNY and SVGAGI (reference sequence). This CDR3 comprises 13 residues. The CDR3 spells CASSYTGDYEQYF. In DNA, the CDR3 is TGTGCCAGCAGTTACACAGGGGATTACGAGCAGTACTTC.

In DNA, the CDR3 is TGTGCCTTCTCGGCCCCTAGCTCCTACGAGCAGTACTTC. Translation gives CAFSAPSSYEQYF. The genes are TRBV30 and TRBJ2-7; D is undetermined. The CDR3 is made up of 13 amino acids. V lost 7 bases and J lost 0, with 13 bases in between. CDR1 is GTSNPN, CDR2 SVGIG, per germline (reference sequence).

This chain joins TRBV6-1 and TRBJ2-5; D is unresolved. V lost 2 bases, J lost 7 bases, and 17 bases lay in between. The CDR3 runs 15 residues. In germline, CDR1 is MNHNS, CDR2 SASEGT. As DNA, the CDR3 is TGTGCCAGCAGTGAATTGAGGACCCCACCAGGGACCCAGTACTTC. Its translation: CASSELRTPPGTQYF.

V usage is TRBV6-1 and J usage is TRBJ1-5; no clear D. Trimming took 3 bases from V and 3 from J, leaving 15 bases between them. The CDR3 sequence is 16 residues long. CDR1 is MNHNS and CDR2 is SASEGT in the germline V gene. DNA for the CDR3: TGTGCCAGCAGTGAGTGGTTCGGGAACGTCAATCAGCCCCAGCATTTT. Encoded protein: CASSEWFGNVNQPQHF.

The gene calls are TRBV6-5 and TRBJ1-4, with D hard to call. This CDR3 is 15 amino acids long. Germline CDR1 is MNHEY and CDR2 is SVGAGI. V dropped 2 bases and J dropped 10 bases, with 17 bases sitting between them. CDR3 sequence reads: CASSYGSEGDVKLFF. The CDR3 DNA follows: TGTGCCAGCAGTTACGGTTCCGAAGGTGATGTAAAACTGTTTTTT.

This clone was observed at least ten times. V usage is TRBV19 and J usage is TRBJ2-7; 10 bases fit TRBD1. The V and J ends lost 6 bases and 4 bases, in that order; junction bases with no gene match: 6. This CDR3 region has 14 residues. CDR1 is LNHDA and CDR2 is SQIVND in the germline V gene (reference sequence). CDR3 DNA: TGTGCCAGTAGCACCGGGACAGGGGAATACGAGCAGTACTTC. Protein: CASSTGTGEYEQYF.

The chain uses TRBV21-1 and TRBJ2-7. TRBV21-1 is noted as a pseudogene. The CDR3 runs to 14 residues. The CDR3 DNA reads TGTGCCAGCAGCAAACTGCCAGCTGCCTACGAGCAGTACTTC. This codes for CASSKLPAAYEQYF.

This chain joins TRBV6-6 and TRBJ2-7, with 7 bases identical to TRBD1. The germline V gene encodes CDR1 MNHNY and CDR2 SVGAGI (reference sequence). The length of the CDR3 is 11 residues. J was trimmed by 0 bases and V by 10 bases; bases with no gene match: 0. The CDR3 loop is CATGGSYEQYF. The DNA of the CDR3 is TGTGCCACAGGGGGCTCCTACGAGCAGTACTTC.

The table lists this clone with many counts. V usage is TRBV29-1 and J usage is TRBJ2-6; D gene unclear. Germline loops: CDR1 SQVTM, CDR2 ANQGSEA. V shed 5 bases and J shed 2 bases, with 4 bases lying between them. This CDR3 region has 12 residues. The CDR3 sequence is CSVSTGANVLTF. Here the CDR3 DNA reads TGCAGCGTTAGTACTGGGGCCAACGTCCTGACTTTC.

This rearrangement joins TRBV25-1 to TRBJ1-2; tentative D call: TRBD1 (6 bases). Trimming took 7 bases from V and 2 from J, leaving 14 bases between them. Germline V CDR1 and CDR2: MGHDK, SYGVNS. This CDR3 region has 14 residues. In nucleotides, the CDR3 is TGTGCCAGCACTACAGGGTCTTTGAACTATGGCTACACCTTC. This translates into CASTTGSLNYGYTF.

The chain uses TRBV7-2 and TRBJ2-7; D remains unclear. Deletions cut 5 bases from V and 0 bases from J, with 11 bases between. This CDR3 has 14 residues. Germline V gene data show CDR1 as SGHTA and CDR2 as FQGNSA. This CDR3 is CASSDSESSYEQYF. The DNA for the CDR3 is TGTGCCAGCAGCGATTCAGAGAGCTCCTACGAGCAGTACTTC.

The chain has TRBV18 and TRBJ1-6; D unclear. The V and J ends lost 3 bases and 11 bases respectively, with 11 bases between them. The germline V gene encodes CDR1 KGHSH and CDR2 LQKENI. CDR3 length equals 13 residues. The CDR3 DNA follows: TGTGCCAGCTCACCGGAAGTAATTCCACCCCTCCACTTT. As protein: CASSPEVIPPLHF.

V and J are TRBV5-1 and TRBJ2-5; D may correspond to TRBD1 or TRBD2 (5 bases each). CDR3 length equals 16 residues. CDR1 is SGHRS, CDR2 YFSETQ, per germline. V lost 0 bases to trimming and J lost 4 bases, with 16 bases between them. CDR3 DNA sequence: TGCGCCAGCAGCTTGGAAGTAGCCCAGGGACGAGAGACCCAGTACTTC. Its translation: CASSLEVAQGRETQYF.